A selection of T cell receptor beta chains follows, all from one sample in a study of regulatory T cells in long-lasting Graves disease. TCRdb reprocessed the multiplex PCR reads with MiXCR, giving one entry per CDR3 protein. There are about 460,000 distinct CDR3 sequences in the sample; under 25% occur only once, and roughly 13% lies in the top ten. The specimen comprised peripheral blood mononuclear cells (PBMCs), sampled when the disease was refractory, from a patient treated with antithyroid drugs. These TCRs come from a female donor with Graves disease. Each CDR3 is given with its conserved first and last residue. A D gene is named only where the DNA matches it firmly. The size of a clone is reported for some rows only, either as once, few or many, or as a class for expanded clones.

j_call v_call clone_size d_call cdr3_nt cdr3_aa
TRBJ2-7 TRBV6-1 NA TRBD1 TGTGCCAGCAGGGCCCGACAGGGGATTGCGGGAAGAACCTACGAGCAGTACTTC CASRARQGIAGRTYEQYF
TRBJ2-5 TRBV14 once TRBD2 TGTGCCAGCAGCCTACTAGCGGGAGTAGAGACCCGGTACTTC CASSLLAGVETRYF
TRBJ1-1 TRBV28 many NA TGTGCCAGCAGTCTATCCGGGACCGAAGTAGAAGCTTTCTTT CASSLSGTEVEAFF
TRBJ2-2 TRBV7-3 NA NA TGTGCCAGCAGCTGGGACTTCGGCGGGGAGCTGTTTTTT CASSWDFGGELFF
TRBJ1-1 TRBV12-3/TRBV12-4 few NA TGTGCCAGCCGAGGAGGTCACACTGAAGCTTTCTTT CASRGGHTEAFF
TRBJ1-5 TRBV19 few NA TGTGCCAGTAGACCCGGGACATTTAGCAATCAGCCCCAGCATTTT CASRPGTFSNQPQHF
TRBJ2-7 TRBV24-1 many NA TGTGCCACCAGTCTAGTTAGGGCTCTTACCTACGAGCAGTACTTC CATSLVRALTYEQYF
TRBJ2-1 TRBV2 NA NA TGTGCCAGCAGCTTACCCCGCGACAGCTACAATGAGCAGTTCTTC CASSLPRDSYNEQFF
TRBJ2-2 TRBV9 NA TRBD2 TGTGCCAGCAGCGGGGGACTAGCGGGAGTCGACACCGGGGAGCTGTTTTTT CASSGGLAGVDTGELFF
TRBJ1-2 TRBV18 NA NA TGTGCCAGCTCACCTTGGAGGGAGCATGGCTACACCTTC CASSPWREHGYTF
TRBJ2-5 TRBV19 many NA TGTGCCAGTAGTTTCCGGGACCACCAAGAGACCCAGTACTTC CASSFRDHQETQYF
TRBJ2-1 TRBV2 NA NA TGTGCCAGCAGCTGGGACTCCAAAGCTGGCAATGAGCAGTTCTTC CASSWDSKAGNEQFF
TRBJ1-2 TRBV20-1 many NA TGCAGTGCTAGAGATCTCGACAGGATCTATGGCTACACCTTC CSARDLDRIYGYTF
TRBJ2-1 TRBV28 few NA TGTGCCAGCAGTTCTACGGGAGAGGGCTCCTACAATGAGCAGTTCTTC CASSSTGEGSYNEQFF
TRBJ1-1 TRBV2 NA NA TGTGCCAGACAAAGTATGAGAGGGGGGCCTGAAGCTTTCTTT CARQSMRGGPEAFF
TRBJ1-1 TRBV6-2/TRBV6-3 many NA TGTGCCAGCAGAATAACCTTAAACAGGAACACTGAAGCTTTCTTT CASRITLNRNTEAFF
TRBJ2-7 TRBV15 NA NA TGTGCCACCAGCAGAGATTGGAGCGGAGGCCTCCTCTCCTACGAGCAGTACTTC CATSRDWSGGLLSYEQYF
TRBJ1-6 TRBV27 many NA TGTGCCAGCAGTTTTTTGGGGATTTCACCCCTCCACTTT CASSFLGISPLHF
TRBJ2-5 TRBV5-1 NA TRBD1 TGCGCCAGCAGCTTGGTCCCAGGGGGAATGGAGACCCAGTACTTC CASSLVPGGMETQYF